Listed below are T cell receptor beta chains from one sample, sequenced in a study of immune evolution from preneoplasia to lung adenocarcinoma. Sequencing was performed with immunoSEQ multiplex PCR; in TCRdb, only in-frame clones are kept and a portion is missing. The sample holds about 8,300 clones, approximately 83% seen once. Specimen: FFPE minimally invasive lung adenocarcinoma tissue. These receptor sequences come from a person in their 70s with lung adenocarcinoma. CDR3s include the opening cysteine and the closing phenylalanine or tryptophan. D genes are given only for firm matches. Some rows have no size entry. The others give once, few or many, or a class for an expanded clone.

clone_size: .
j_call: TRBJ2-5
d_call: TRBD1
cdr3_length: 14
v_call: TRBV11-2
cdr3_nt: TGTGCCAGCAGCGTACTGACAGGGTCGGAGACCCAGTACTTC
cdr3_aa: CASSVLTGSETQYF

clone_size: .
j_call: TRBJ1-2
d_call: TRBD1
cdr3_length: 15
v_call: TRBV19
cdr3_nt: TGTGCCAGTAGTATAACGGCCGCACAGGGGATGGGCTACACCTTC
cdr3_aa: CASSITAAQGMGYTF

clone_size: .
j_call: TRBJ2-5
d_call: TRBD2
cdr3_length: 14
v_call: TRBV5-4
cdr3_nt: TGTGCCAGCAGCTCAGCGGGGGGGCGGGAGACCCAGTACTTC
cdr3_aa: CASSSAGGRETQYF

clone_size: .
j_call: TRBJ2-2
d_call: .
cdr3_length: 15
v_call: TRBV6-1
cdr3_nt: TGTGCCAGCAGTGTTAGGCGGGGGAACACCGGGGAGCTGTTTTTT
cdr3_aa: CASSVRRGNTGELFF

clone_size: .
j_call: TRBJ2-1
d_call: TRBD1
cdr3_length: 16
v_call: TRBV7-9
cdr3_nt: TGTGCCAGCAGCCACGTCTGGACAGGTGCCTACAATGAGCAGTTCTTC
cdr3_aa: CASSHVWTGAYNEQFF

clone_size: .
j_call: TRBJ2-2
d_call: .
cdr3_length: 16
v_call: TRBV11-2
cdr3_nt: TGTGCCAGCAGCTTACTAGCGTTCGCGAACACCGGGGAGCTGTTTTTT
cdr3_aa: CASSLLAFANTGELFF

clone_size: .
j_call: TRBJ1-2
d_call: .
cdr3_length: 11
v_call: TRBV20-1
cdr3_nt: TGCAGTGGCAAGGGAGTTAGTGGCTACACCTTC
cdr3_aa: CSGKGVSGYTF

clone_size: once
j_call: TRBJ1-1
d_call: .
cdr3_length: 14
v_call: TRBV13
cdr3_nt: TGTGCCAGCAGCCTCCTGCGGGGGAACACTGAAGCTTTCTTT
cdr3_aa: CASSLLRGNTEAFF

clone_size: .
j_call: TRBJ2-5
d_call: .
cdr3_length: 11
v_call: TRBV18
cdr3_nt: TGTGCCAGCTCACCACGAGAGACCCAGTACTTC
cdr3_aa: CASSPRETQYF

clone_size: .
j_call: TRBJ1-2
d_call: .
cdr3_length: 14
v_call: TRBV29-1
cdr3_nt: TGCAGCGTTGGACCAGGGATGGGCACCTATGGCTACACCTTC
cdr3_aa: CSVGPGMGTYGYTF

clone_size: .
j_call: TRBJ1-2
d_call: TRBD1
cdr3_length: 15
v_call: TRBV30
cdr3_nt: TGTGCCTGGACAGAGACAGGGTCAATTAACTATGGCTACACCTTC
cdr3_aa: CAWTETGSINYGYTF

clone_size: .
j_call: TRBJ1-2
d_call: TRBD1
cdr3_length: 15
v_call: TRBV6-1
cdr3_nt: TGTGCCAGCAACAGTCCGGACAGGGCCTCCTATGGCTACACCTTC
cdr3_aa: CASNSPDRASYGYTF

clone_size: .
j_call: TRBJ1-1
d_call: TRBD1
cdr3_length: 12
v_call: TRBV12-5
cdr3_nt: TGTGCTAGTGCAAGGGGGCCGACTGAAGCTTTCTTT
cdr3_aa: CASARGPTEAFF

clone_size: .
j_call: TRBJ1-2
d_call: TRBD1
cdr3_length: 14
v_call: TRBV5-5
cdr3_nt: TGTGCCAGCAGCTTAGGGGACAGGGCTTATGGCTACACCTTC
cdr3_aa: CASSLGDRAYGYTF